In its sample, the clone carrying this TCR beta chain was seen many times. MiXCR was run by TCRdb on the 5' RACE reads, yielding one entry per CDR3 protein. Of hundreds of thousands of distinct CDR3 sequences listed, roughly 13% are singletons. These data are taken from a study of T cells after yellow fever vaccination. The CDR3 totals 13 residues. V gave up 6 bases and J gave up 7 bases, with 12 bases separating them. This chain connects TRBV12-3 or TRBV12-4 to TRBJ2-2; D possibly uses TRBD1 or TRBD2 (5 bases each). This sequence originates from a young man who received the YFV17D yellow fever vaccine. This specimen was PBMCs, taken on the day of the yellow fever booster vaccination. The CDR3 is CASSLAGGGELFF. CDR3 nucleotides: TGTGCCAGCAGCCTAGCTGGGGGCGGGGAGCTGTTTTTT.